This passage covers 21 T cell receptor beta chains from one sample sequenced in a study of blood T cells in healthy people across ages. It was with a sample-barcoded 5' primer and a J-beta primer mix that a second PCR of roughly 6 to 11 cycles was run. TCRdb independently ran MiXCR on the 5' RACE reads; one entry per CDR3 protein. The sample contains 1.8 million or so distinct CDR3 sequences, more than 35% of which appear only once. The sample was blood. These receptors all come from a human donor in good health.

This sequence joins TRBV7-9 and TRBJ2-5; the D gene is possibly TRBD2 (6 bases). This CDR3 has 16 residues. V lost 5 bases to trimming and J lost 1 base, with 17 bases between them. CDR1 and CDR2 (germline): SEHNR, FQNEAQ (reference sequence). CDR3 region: CASSLRFLGGQETQYF. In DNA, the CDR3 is TGTGCCAGCAGCCTTAGGTTTCTGGGAGGCCAAGAGACCCAGTACTTC.

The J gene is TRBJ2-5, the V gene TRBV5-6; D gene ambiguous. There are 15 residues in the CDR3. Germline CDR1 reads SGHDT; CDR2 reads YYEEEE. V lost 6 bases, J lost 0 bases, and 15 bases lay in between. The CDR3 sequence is CASKTFSAYQETQYF. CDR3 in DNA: TGTGCCAGCAAGACATTTTCAGCGTACCAAGAGACCCAGTACTTC. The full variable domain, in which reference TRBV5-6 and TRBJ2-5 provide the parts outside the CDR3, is DAGVTQSPTHLIKTRGQQVTLRCSPKSGHDTVSWYQQALGQGPQFIFQYYEEEERQRGNFPDRFSGHQFPNYSSELNVNALLLGDSALYLCASKTFSAYQETQYFGPGTRLLVL.

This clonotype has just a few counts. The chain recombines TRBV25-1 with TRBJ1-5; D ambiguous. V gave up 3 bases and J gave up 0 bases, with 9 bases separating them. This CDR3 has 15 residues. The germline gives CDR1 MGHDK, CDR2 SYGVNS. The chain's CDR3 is CASSESDYSNQPQHF. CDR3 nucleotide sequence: TGTGCCAGCAGTGAGTCAGATTATAGCAATCAGCCCCAGCATTTT.

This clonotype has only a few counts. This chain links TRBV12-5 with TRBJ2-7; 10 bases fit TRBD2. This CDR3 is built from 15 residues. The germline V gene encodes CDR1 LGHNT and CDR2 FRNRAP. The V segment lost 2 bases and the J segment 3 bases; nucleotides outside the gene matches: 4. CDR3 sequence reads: CASGLSQRGGYEQYF. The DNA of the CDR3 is TGTGCTAGTGGTTTGAGTCAGCGGGGGGGCTACGAGCAGTACTTC.

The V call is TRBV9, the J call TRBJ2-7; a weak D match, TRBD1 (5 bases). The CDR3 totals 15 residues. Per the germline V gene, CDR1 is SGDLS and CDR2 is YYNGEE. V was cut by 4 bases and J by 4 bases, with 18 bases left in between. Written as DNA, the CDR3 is TGTGCCAGCAGCCCTACAGGATCCAAAGCGTACGAGCAGTACTTC. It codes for CASSPTGSKAYEQYF.

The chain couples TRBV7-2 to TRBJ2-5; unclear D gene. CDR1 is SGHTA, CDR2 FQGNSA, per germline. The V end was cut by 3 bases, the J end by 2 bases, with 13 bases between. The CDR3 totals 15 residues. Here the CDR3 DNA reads TGTGCCAGCAGCTTTCCACCGAACCCTCAAGAGACCCAGTACTTC. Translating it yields CASSFPPNPQETQYF.

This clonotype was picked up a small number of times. CDR3 protein: CASTWGTGMNTEAFF. CDR3 coding DNA: TGTGCCAGCACCTGGGGGACAGGGATGAACACTGAAGCTTTCTTT. The chain combines TRBV12-3 or TRBV12-4 with TRBJ1-1, with 9 bases aligning to TRBD1. There are 15 residues in the CDR3. Trimming removed 7 bases from V and 0 bases from J; junction bases left unmatched: 6.

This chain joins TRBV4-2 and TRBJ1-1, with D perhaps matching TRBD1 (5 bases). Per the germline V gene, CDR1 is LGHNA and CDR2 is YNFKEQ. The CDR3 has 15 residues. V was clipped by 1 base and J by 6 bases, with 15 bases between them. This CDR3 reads CASSQAAREWAEAFF. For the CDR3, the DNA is TGTGCCAGCAGCCAAGCGGCCAGGGAATGGGCTGAAGCTTTCTTT.

CDR3 nucleotide sequence: TGCGCCAGCAGCCAAGACTGGTGGGAGGAGCAGTTCTTC. Translating it yields CASSQDWWEEQFF. The chain is built from TRBV4-3 and TRBJ2-1; D perhaps matches TRBD2 (5 bases). Germline CDR1 is LGHNA and CDR2 is YSLEER. The V end lost 0 bases, the J end lost 10 bases, and 10 bases lay between the germline ends. This CDR3 contains 13 residues.

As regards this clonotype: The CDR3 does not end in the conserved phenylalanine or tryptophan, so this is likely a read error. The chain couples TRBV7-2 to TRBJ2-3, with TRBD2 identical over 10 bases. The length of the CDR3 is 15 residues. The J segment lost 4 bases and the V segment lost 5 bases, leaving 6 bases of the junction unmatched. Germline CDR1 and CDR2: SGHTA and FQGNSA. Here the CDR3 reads CASSLMSGGADTQYL. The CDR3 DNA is TGTGCCAGCAGCCTAATGAGCGGGGGGGCAGATACGCAGTATTTG.

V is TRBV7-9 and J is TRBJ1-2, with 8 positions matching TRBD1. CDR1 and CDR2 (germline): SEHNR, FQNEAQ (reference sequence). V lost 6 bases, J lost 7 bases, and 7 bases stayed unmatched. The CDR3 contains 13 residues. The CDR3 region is CASSGQGLGGYTF. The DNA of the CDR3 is TGTGCCAGCAGTGGACAGGGTTTGGGTGGCTACACCTTC.

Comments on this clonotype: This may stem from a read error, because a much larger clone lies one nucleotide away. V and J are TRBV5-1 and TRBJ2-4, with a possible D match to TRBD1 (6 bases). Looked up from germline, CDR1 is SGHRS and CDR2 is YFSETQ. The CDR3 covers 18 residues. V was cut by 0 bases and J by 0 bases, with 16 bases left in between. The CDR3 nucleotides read TGCGCCAGCAGCTTGGTTTCTGGACAGCATATAGCCAAAAACATTCAGTACTTC. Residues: CASSLVSGQHIAKNIQYF.

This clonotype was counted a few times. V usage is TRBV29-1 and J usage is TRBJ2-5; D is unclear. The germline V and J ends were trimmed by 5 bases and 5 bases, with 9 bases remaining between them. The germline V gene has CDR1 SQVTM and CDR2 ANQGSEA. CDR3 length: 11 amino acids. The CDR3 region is CSVLRRETQYF. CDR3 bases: TGCAGCGTTCTCAGACGGGAGACCCAGTACTTC.

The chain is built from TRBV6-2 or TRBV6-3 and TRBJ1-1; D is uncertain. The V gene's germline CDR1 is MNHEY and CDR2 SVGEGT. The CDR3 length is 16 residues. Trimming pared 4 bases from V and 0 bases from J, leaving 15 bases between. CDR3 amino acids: CASSLDLIALNTEAFF. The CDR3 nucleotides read TGTGCCAGCAGTTTGGACCTTATCGCCTTGAACACTGAAGCTTTCTTT.

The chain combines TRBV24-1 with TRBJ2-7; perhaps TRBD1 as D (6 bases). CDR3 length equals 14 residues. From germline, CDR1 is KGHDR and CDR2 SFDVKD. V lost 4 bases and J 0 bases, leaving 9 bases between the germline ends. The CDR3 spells CATSEQGSSYEQYF. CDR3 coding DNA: TGTGCCACCAGTGAGCAGGGGTCCTCCTACGAGCAGTACTTC.

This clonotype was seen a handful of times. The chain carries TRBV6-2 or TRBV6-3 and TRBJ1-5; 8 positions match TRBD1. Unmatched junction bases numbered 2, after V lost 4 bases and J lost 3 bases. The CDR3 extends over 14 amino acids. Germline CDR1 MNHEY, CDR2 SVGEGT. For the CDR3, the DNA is TGTGCCAGCAGTTCGGGACAGGTCAATCAGCCCCAGCATTTT. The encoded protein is CASSSGQVNQPQHF.

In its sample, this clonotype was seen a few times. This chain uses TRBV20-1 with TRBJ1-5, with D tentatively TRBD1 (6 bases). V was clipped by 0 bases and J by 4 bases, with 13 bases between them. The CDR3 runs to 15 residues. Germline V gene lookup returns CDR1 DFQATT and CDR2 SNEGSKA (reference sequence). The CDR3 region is CSARDWQGSNQPQHF. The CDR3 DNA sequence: TGCAGTGCTAGAGATTGGCAGGGGTCTAATCAGCCCCAGCATTTT.

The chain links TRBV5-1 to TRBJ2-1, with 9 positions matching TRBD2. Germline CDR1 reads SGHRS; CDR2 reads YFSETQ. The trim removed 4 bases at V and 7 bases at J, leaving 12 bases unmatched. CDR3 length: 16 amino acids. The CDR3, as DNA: TGCGCCAGCAGCCGGGCCGCGGCGGGGGGGCGGAATGAGCAGTTCTTC. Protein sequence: CASSRAAAGGRNEQFF.

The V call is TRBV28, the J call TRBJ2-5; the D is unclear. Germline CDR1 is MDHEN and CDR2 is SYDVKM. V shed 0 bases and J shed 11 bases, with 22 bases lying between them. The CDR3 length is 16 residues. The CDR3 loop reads CASSLWTLTPIDEQYF. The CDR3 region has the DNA TGTGCCAGCAGTTTATGGACCTTAACCCCTATCGATGAGCAGTACTTC.

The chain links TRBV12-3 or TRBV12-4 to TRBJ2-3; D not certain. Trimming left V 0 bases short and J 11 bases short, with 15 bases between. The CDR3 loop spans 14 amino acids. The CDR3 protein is CASSLAGNADVQYF. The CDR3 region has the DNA TGTGCCAGCAGTTTAGCGGGGAATGCAGATGTGCAGTATTTT.

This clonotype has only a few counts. In DNA, the CDR3 is TGTGCCATCAGTGCAAGAGCTGGACTAGCTAGCTTAAATGAGCAGTTCTTC. This gives the protein CAISARAGLASLNEQFF. V usage is TRBV10-3 and J usage is TRBJ2-1, with 8 bases lining up with TRBD2. The germline V gene has CDR1 ENHRY and CDR2 SYGVKD. After removal of 4 bases from V and 7 bases from J, the junction contained 15 bases not matched to a gene. The CDR3 is made up of 17 amino acids.